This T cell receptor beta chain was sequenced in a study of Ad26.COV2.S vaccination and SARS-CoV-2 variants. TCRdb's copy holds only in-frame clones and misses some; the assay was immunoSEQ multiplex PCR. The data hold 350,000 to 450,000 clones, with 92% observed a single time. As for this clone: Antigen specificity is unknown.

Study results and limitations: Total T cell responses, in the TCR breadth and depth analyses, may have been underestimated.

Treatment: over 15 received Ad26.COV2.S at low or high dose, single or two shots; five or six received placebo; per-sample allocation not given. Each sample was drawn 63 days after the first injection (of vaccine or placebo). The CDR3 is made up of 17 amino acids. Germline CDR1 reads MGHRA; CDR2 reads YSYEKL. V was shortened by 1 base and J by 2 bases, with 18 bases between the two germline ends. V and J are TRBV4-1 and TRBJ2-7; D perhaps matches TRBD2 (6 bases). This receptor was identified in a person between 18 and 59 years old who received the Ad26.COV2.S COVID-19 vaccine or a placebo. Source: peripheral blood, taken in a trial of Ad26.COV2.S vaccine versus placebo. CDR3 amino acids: CASSQASTGTGAYEQYF. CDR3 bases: TGCGCCAGCAGCCAAGCCTCAACCGGGACGGGAGCCTACGAGCAGTACTTC.